This entry lists 10 T cell receptor beta chains sequenced from one sample in a study of CD8 T cells in ankylosing spondylitis. TCRdb recomputed calls from the 5' RACE reads with MiXCR, one row per CDR3 protein. In the table there are about 220,000 distinct CDR3 sequences, about 7% of which are singletons. Which antigens these TCRs recognize remains unknown. Points from the study as a whole: Blood from ankylosing spondylitis patients appeared to carry a characteristic roughly eight-variant TCR beta motif.

Sequenced: blood, either unsorted or a sorted T cell fraction (not recorded which). These receptors came from a male donor with ankylosing spondylitis.

At least ten counts were recorded for this clonotype. The rearrangement uses TRBV11-2 and TRBJ1-1; D perhaps matches TRBD1 (5 bases). The CDR3 has 13 amino acids. With 3 bases removed from V and 9 bases from J, the gap between germline ends came to 14 bases. The V gene's germline CDR1 is SGHAT and CDR2 FQNNGV. This chain's CDR3 is CASSFPSGTQAFF. CDR3 sequence (DNA): TGTGCCAGCAGCTTCCCCTCCGGGACTCAAGCTTTCTTT. The complete variable domain, with remaining parts taken from reference TRBV11-2 and TRBJ1-1, reads EAGVAQSPRYKIIEKRQSVAFWCNPISGHATLYWYQQILGQGPKLLIQFQNNGVVDDSQLPKDRFSAERLKGVDSTLKIQPAKLEDSAVYLCASSFPSGTQAFFGQGTRLTVV.

The chain links TRBV6-5 to TRBJ1-1; D perhaps matches TRBD1 (6 bases). V was cut by 6 bases and J by 10 bases, with 12 bases left in between. The length of the CDR3 is 11 residues. CDR1 is MNHEY and CDR2 is SVGAGI in the germline V gene. The CDR3 here is CASRTGHGAFF. CDR3 DNA: TGTGCCAGCAGGACGGGACACGGAGCTTTCTTT.

The chain employs TRBV11-3 and TRBJ2-7, with D uncertain. CDR3 length: 15 residues. Germline CDR1 SGHNT, CDR2 YENEEA. Trimming shortened V by 1 base and J by 1 base, and 11 bases separated the two germline ends. For the CDR3, the DNA is TGTGCCAGCAGCTTAGGGGCATACCCTTCCTACGAGCAGTACTTC. Its protein product is CASSLGAYPSYEQYF.

This clonotype has a count of ten or more. V gene TRBV18 combines with J gene TRBJ1-2; TRBD1 agrees at 9 bases. The CDR3 totals 14 residues. With V trimmed by 8 bases and J by 4 bases, 8 bases remained unmatched. From germline, CDR1 is KGHSH and CDR2 LQKENI. The CDR3 nucleotides read TGTGCCAGCGCGCGGGACAGGGTACTCTATGGCTACACCTTC. Amino acids: CASARDRVLYGYTF.

This clonotype was counted many times. The gene calls are TRBV29-1 and TRBJ1-5; D is ambiguous. CDR1 SQVTM and CDR2 ANQGSEA come from the germline V gene. V lost 4 bases to trimming and J lost 1 base, with 11 bases between them. The CDR3 length is 14 residues. For the CDR3, the DNA is TGCAGCGTTGTGTCGGACGGGAGCAATCAGCCCCAGCATTTT. This gives the protein CSVVSDGSNQPQHF. Drawing the rest from reference TRBV29-1 and TRBJ1-5, the complete variable domain is SAVISQKPSRDICQRGTSLTIQCQVDSQVTMMFWYRQQPGQSLTLIATANQGSEATYESGFVIDKFPISRPNLTFSTLTVSNMSPEDSSIYLCSVVSDGSNQPQHFGDGTRLSIL.

This clonotype was seen repeatedly, ten times or more. CDR3 sequence: CASSLGFTNYGYTF. CDR3 nucleotide sequence: TGTGCCAGCAGTTTGGGGTTTACTAACTATGGCTACACCTTC. V is TRBV28 and J is TRBJ1-2; no clear D gene. V lost 3 bases to trimming and J lost 0 bases, with 8 bases between them. This CDR3 is 14 amino acids long. Germline CDR1 reads MDHEN; CDR2 reads SYDVKM.

This clonotype was detected many times. J is TRBJ1-2 and V is TRBV29-1, with D perhaps matching TRBD1 (6 bases). V was pared by 7 bases and J by 5 bases, with 14 bases between. CDR1 SQVTM and CDR2 ANQGSEA come from the germline V gene. The CDR3 consists of 12 residues. In DNA, the CDR3 is TGCAGCGCCCGGGACATTGGGTATGGCTACACCTTC. Translating it yields CSARDIGYGYTF.

This clonotype occurred a few times. This chain connects TRBV28 to TRBJ2-3, with D possibly being TRBD1 (6 bases). CDR3 length: 17 amino acids. Trimming shortened V by 3 bases and J by 1 base, and 17 bases separated the two germline ends. Germline V gene data show CDR1 as MDHEN and CDR2 as SYDVKM. This CDR3 is CASSFYREVYGTDTQYF. CDR3 in DNA: TGTGCCAGCAGTTTCTACAGGGAAGTGTACGGCACAGATACGCAGTATTTT.

The chain combines TRBV13 with TRBJ1-5; TRBD1 might be the D (6 bases). This CDR3 spans 13 amino acids. Trimming took 5 bases from V and 4 from J, leaving 9 bases between them. Germline values: CDR1 PRHDT, CDR2 FYEKMQ (reference sequence). CDR3 coding DNA: TGTGCCAGCAGCGTGAGGGGGAATCAGCCCCAGCATTTT. Translating it yields CASSVRGNQPQHF.

This clonotype was found a few times. Here the CDR3 DNA reads TGTGCCAGCAGCTCCGTCCGGGACTTGAACACTGAAGCTTTCTTT. This sequence encodes CASSSVRDLNTEAFF. V gene TRBV7-2 combines with J gene TRBJ1-1, with D possibly TRBD1 on 5 matching bases. Germline loops: CDR1 SGHTA, CDR2 FQGNSA. The CDR3 totals 15 residues. Trimming took off 4 bases at V and 0 bases at J, with 12 bases between the two ends.